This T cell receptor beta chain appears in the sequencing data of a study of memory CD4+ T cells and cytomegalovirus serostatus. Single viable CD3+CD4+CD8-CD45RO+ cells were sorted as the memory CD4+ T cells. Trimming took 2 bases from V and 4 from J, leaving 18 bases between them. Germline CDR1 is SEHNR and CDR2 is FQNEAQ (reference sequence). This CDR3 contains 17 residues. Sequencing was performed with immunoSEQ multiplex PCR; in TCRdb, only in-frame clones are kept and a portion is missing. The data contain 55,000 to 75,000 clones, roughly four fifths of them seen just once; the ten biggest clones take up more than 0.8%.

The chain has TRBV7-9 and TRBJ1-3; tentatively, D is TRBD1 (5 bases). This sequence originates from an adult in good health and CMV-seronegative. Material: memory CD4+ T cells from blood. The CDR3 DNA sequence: TGTGCCAGCAGCTTAAGGGGTACCGGAACCCCCGGAAACACCATATATTTT. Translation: CASSLRGTGTPGNTIYF.